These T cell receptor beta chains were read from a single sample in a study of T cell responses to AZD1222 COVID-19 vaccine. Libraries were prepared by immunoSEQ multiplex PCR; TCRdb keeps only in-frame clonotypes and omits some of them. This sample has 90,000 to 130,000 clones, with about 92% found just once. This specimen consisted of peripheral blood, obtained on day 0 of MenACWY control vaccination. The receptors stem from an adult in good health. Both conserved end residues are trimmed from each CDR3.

ASRLGTYEQY	TRBV5-1	TRBJ2-7
ASSPWDRGENSPLH	TRBV27	TRBJ1-6
ASSIVQGTQY	TRBV19	TRBJ2-3
AWRLGPTYGYT	TRBV30	TRBJ1-2
AWTPRSGGTNEKLF	TRBV30	TRBJ1-4
ASWSLLNTEAF	TRBV28	TRBJ1-1
ASSHPWENTEAF	TRBV6-2/TRBV6-3	TRBJ1-1
ASRGIGDNEKLF	TRBV19	TRBJ1-4
ASSVEGPYGYT	TRBV5-1	TRBJ1-2
ASSYAGTAYSPLH	TRBV6-2/TRBV6-3	TRBJ1-6
ASSQGWTTNTGELF	TRBV4-3	TRBJ2-2
ASLSSYNSPLH	TRBV19	TRBJ1-6
ASSLIRDQPQH	TRBV12-3/TRBV12-4	TRBJ1-5
ASSGWGQGANSPLH	TRBV9	TRBJ1-6